This is a list of T cell receptor beta chains from one sample in a study of T cell responses to AZD1222 COVID-19 vaccine. Only in-frame clones appear in the TCRdb table, and some are missing; sequencing was by immunoSEQ multiplex PCR. This sample has some 130,000 clones, with roughly 90% found just once. The starting material was peripheral blood, obtained on day 0 of AZD1222 vaccination. These receptors originate from an adult in good health. Both conserved end residues are part of each CDR3. A D gene is named only where the DNA matches it firmly. For some rows the clone size is stated as once, few or many, or as a class when expanded; others skip it.

V	D	size	J	CDR3	DNA
TRBV7-6	TRBD1	.	TRBJ2-1	CASSLVFLWDRRSSYNEQFF	TGTGCCAGCAGCTTAGTTTTTTTGTGGGACAGGAGGAGCTCCTACAATGAGCAGTTCTTC
TRBV18	.	.	TRBJ2-5	CASSPPQQETQYF	TGTGCCAGCTCACCCCCACAACAAGAGACCCAGTACTTC
TRBV29-1	TRBD1	.	TRBJ1-2	CSVLPGGDYGYTF	TGCAGCGTTCTCCCAGGGGGGGACTATGGCTACACCTTC
TRBV7-2	.	.	TRBJ2-7	CASSLVDSSTYEQYF	TGTGCCAGCAGCTTAGTCGACTCCTCTACCTACGAGCAGTACTTC
TRBV11-2	.	.	TRBJ2-7	CASSLAGQLILHSYEQYF	TGTGCCAGCAGCTTAGCGGGCCAACTGATTTTACACTCCTACGAGCAGTACTTC
TRBV10-3	TRBD1	.	TRBJ1-1	CAIMAGTEMNTEAFF	TGTGCCATCATGGCCGGGACAGAGATGAACACTGAAGCTTTCTTT
TRBV15	.	.	TRBJ1-4	CATRGGADNEKLFF	TGTGCCACGAGAGGGGGAGCAGATAATGAAAAACTGTTTTTT
TRBV7-2	.	once	TRBJ1-2	CASSLVGGYIF	TGTGCCAGCAGCTTAGTTGGGGGCTACATCTTC
TRBV19	TRBD1	.	TRBJ2-2	CASKGLGQGARRLAGELFF	TGTGCCAGTAAGGGTCTGGGACAGGGGGCTAGGAGGTTGGCCGGGGAGCTGTTTTTT
TRBV5-1	.	.	TRBJ2-1	CASSLRLLYNEQFF	TGCGCCAGCAGCTTGAGACTACTATACAATGAGCAGTTCTTC
TRBV4-3	TRBD2	.	TRBJ2-3	CASRDLAGVSTDTQYF	TGCGCCAGCAGGGACCTAGCGGGAGTTAGCACAGATACGCAGTATTTT
TRBV15	TRBD1	.	TRBJ2-7	CATSRDPAGGYEQYF	TGTGCCACCAGCAGAGATCCAGCAGGGGGCTACGAGCAGTACTTC
TRBV10-3	.	.	TRBJ1-4	CAISESGAAALNEKLFF	TGTGCCATCAGTGAGTCGGGGGCGGCGGCCCTTAATGAAAAACTGTTTTTT
TRBV18	TRBD1	once	TRBJ1-2	CASSLPGGNYGYTF	TGTGCCAGCTCCCTGCCAGGGGGCAACTATGGCTACACCTTC
TRBV7-9	.	.	TRBJ1-1	CASSSRGESTEAFF	TGTGCCAGCAGCTCTAGGGGGGAGAGCACTGAAGCTTTCTTT
TRBV29-1	.	.	TRBJ1-1	CSVEVHPTAYTEAFF	TGCAGCGTTGAAGTCCACCCGACAGCCTACACTGAAGCTTTCTTT
TRBV20-1	.	.	TRBJ2-2	CSASSTGGANTGELFF	TGCAGTGCTAGTTCCACGGGGGGCGCGAACACCGGGGAGCTGTTTTTT
TRBV24-1	.	.	TRBJ2-3	CATAGGPGDTQYF	TGTGCCACCGCCGGGGGACCTGGAGATACGCAGTATTTT
TRBV4-3	TRBD1	once	TRBJ1-4	CASSQDRTGPNEKLFF	TGCGCCAGCAGCCAAGATAGGACAGGGCCTAATGAAAAACTGTTTTTT
TRBV30	.	.	TRBJ2-5	CAWSAPSLTQYF	TGTGCCTGGAGTGCCCCTAGTCTGACCCAGTACTTC
TRBV12-3/TRBV12-4	.	.	TRBJ2-4	CASSFGENIQYF	TGTGCCAGCAGTTTCGGGGAAAACATTCAGTACTTC
TRBV6-5	TRBD1	.	TRBJ2-2	CASSYTLTGGEKGLFF	TGTGCCAGCAGTTACACCCTTACAGGGGGCGAGAAGGGGCTGTTTTTT
TRBV3-1/TRBV3-2	TRBD1	.	TRBJ2-2	CASSQQGAGTGELFF	TGTGCCAGCAGCCAACAGGGGGCAGGGACCGGGGAGCTGTTTTTT
TRBV7-9	TRBD2	.	TRBJ2-7	CASSRGTSPYEQYF	TGTGCCAGCAGCCGGGGGACTAGCCCTTACGAGCAGTACTTC
TRBV18	TRBD1	.	TRBJ2-1	CASSLKGMRQGGNEQFF	TGTGCCAGCTCATTAAAGGGGATGCGACAGGGTGGCAATGAGCAGTTCTTC
TRBV6-5	TRBD1	.	TRBJ2-7	CASAWDRGRGEQYF	TGTGCCAGCGCATGGGACAGGGGCCGGGGTGAGCAGTACTTC
TRBV9	.	.	TRBJ1-1	CASSPRWGRVTEAFF	TGTGCCAGCAGCCCCCGTTGGGGCAGGGTTACTGAAGCTTTCTTT
TRBV7-9	.	.	TRBJ2-2	CASSPNTGELFF	TGTGCCAGCAGTCCGAACACCGGGGAGCTGTTTTTT